This TCR beta chain originates from a study of T cells expressing NK-cell markers. Across the whole study: Sorted CD3+CD56+NKG2C+, CD3+CD56+NKG2C- and CD3+CD56-NKG2C+ T cells provided the TCR beta repertoires. The eight sequenced donors comprised seven who were HCMV-seropositive and one who was seronegative. General study points: As a fraction of CD8+ T cells, dominant NKG2C+ clonotypes reached about 1.0-7.0% in more than five donors.

UMI-tagged 5'RACE template switching yielded the TCR beta cDNA. TCRdb re-called the 5' RACE reads, yielding one record per CDR3 amino acid sequence without DNA. The sample totals approximately 420,000 distinct CDR3 sequences; its top ten clones hold over 8.5%. The CDR3 length is 13 residues. Comment on this clonotype: Its specificity is unknown.

The specimen was blood T cells: a sorted CD56 or NKG2C T cell subset, CD4+ or CD8+ T cells, or bulk PBMC T cells (not recorded which). This clonotype originated in a woman in her fifties or sixties in good health. The chain joins TRBV12-3 or TRBV12-4 to TRBJ2-1. The CDR3 protein is CASTISSYNEQFF.